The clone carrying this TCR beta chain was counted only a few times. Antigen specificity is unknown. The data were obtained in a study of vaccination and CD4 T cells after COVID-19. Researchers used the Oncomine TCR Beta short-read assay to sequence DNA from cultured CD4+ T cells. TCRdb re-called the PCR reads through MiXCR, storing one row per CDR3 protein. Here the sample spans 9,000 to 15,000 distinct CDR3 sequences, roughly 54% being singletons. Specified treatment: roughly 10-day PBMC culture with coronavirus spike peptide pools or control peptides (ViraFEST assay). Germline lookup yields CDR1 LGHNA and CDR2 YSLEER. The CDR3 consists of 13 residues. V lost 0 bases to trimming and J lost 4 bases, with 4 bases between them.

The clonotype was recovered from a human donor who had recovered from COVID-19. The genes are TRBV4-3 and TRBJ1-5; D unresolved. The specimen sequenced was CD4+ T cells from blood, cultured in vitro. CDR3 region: CASSQDQNQPQHF. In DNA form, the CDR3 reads TGCGCCAGCAGCCAAGATCAGAATCAGCCCCAGCATTTT.